These 8 T cell receptor beta chains came from one sample sequenced in a study of patients and donors after allogeneic stem cell transplantation. Using its own MiXCR run on the RT-PCR reads, TCRdb lists one record per CDR3 protein. Here the sample spans about 960,000 distinct CDR3 sequences, approximately 19% being singletons. Sequencing was done on a sample of blood, either unsorted or a sorted T cell fraction (not recorded which). All receptors come from a human donor who was either an allogeneic HSCT recipient or a stem cell or donor lymphocyte infusion donor (not recorded which). It is not recorded whose cells these are; they may come from a transplant donor.

The chain employs TRBV6-5 and TRBJ1-5; 9 bases agree with TRBD1. CDR1 and CDR2 (germline): MNHEY, SVGAGI. The junction had 4 bases not matched to a gene; V was cut back by 0 bases and J by 4 bases. The CDR3 is made up of 16 amino acids. The CDR3 is CASSYSGTGTNQPQHF. As DNA, the CDR3 is TGTGCCAGCAGTTACTCGGGGACAGGGACTAATCAGCCCCAGCATTTT.

This clonotype was observed at least ten times. This rearrangement joins TRBV20-1 to TRBJ2-2; D remains unclear. Germline values: CDR1 DFQATT, CDR2 SNEGSKA (reference sequence). This CDR3 has 15 amino acids. Trimming took off 0 bases at V and 1 base at J, with 9 bases between the two ends. CDR3 sequence (DNA): TGCAGTGCTAGAGATCCCACAAGGAACACCGGGGAGCTGTTTTTT. Amino acid sequence: CSARDPTRNTGELFF.

On this clonotype: It is likely a read error, because the conserved phenylalanine at the end of the CDR3 is missing. No DNA is shown, since the ends of the CDR3 on it are uncertain; the CDR3 is the one TCRdb lists. The chain carries TRBV15 and TRBJ1-2; TRBD1 was called by the table and not checked on the DNA. Including both end residues, the CDR3 is 11 amino acids long. Germline-derived CDR1 and CDR2 are LNHNV and YYDKDF (reference sequence). The CDR3 region is CATSREGGTDL.

The chain links TRBV9 to TRBJ2-1, with D possibly being TRBD2 (5 bases). Trimming left V 3 bases short and J 0 bases short, with 10 bases between. Looked up from germline, CDR1 is SGDLS and CDR2 is YYNGEE. The CDR3 length is 15 residues. CDR3 in DNA: TGTGCCAGCAGCGACACTGGGAGCTCCTACAATGAGCAGTTCTTC. This gives the protein CASSDTGSSYNEQFF.

The table lists this clonotype with a few counts. This chain joins TRBV27 and TRBJ2-5; tentatively, D is TRBD1 (5 bases). Trimming stripped 3 bases from V and 5 bases from J, with 10 bases between. The CDR3 totals 13 residues. CDR1 MNHEY and CDR2 SMNVEV come from the germline V gene (reference sequence). As DNA, the CDR3 is TGTGCCAGCAGTTTCAGGGTAGACGAGACCCAGTACTTC. Amino acids: CASSFRVDETQYF.

This clonotype has only a few counts. This rearrangement joins TRBV9 to TRBJ2-3; TRBD2 matches 11 bases. Germline trimming cut 5 bases from V and 0 bases from J; bases unmatched to any gene: 8. CDR1 and CDR2 (germline): SGDLS, YYNGEE. CDR3 length: 17 amino acids. The DNA of the CDR3 is TGTGCCAGCAGTCGGAGAATAGCGGGGGGGAGCACAGATACGCAGTATTTT. Encoded protein: CASSRRIAGGSTDTQYF.

The genes are TRBV4-1 and TRBJ2-7; TRBD2 matches 8 bases. Per germline, CDR1 MGHRA and CDR2 YSYEKL. V lost 1 base to trimming and J lost 0 bases; unmatched junction nucleotides: 5. The length of the CDR3 is 16 residues. CDR3 region: CASSQVALAGSYEQYF. CDR3 nucleotide sequence: TGCGCCAGCAGCCAAGTTGCCCTAGCGGGCTCCTACGAGCAGTACTTC.

The V call is TRBV29-1, the J call TRBJ2-1, with 7 bases aligning to TRBD1. Germline assignment: CDR1 SQVTM and CDR2 ANQGSEA. CDR3 length equals 14 residues. The V and J ends lost 7 bases and 1 base, in that order; junction bases with no gene match: 7. The CDR3 loop reads CSAPDRESYNEQFF. CDR3 DNA: TGCAGCGCCCCCGACAGGGAGTCCTACAATGAGCAGTTCTTC.